These 28 T cell receptor beta chains originate from one sample sequenced in a study of blood T cell repertoires in COVID-19. Clones were sequenced by immunoSEQ multiplex PCR, and TCRdb holds only the in-frame ones, with some missing. There are 100,000 to 120,000 clones in the sample; 70% to 80% occur only once, and 7.6% lies in the top ten. The sequenced sample consisted of peripheral blood. Source of these receptors: a woman in her sixties with acute or convalescent COVID-19.

The rearrangement joins TRBV7-2 to TRBJ2-7; possible D gene TRBD2, 6 bases. The germline V gene has CDR1 SGHTA and CDR2 FQGNSA. V was cut by 5 bases and J by 2 bases, with 16 bases left in between. CDR3 length: 15 residues. CDR3 sequence (DNA): TGTGCCAGCAGCGAAAGGGCGGGGCGGACCTACGAGCAGTACTTC. It specifies CASSERAGRTYEQYF.

This clone was detected many times. This chain links TRBV5-4 with TRBJ1-2, with TRBD1 as a possible D gene (5 bases). Trimming took off 3 bases at V and 7 bases at J, with 10 bases between the two ends. Looked up from germline, CDR1 is SGHNT and CDR2 is YYREEE (reference sequence). CDR3 length: 12 residues. CDR3 amino acids: CASSSGIAGYTF. The CDR3 DNA sequence: TGTGCCAGCAGCTCAGGGATTGCTGGCTACACCTTC.

This chain joins TRBV24-1 and TRBJ1-5; TRBD1 is a possible D gene (5 bases). Per germline, CDR1 KGHDR and CDR2 SFDVKD. The CDR3 length is 15 residues. V was clipped by 9 bases and J by 6 bases, with 20 bases between them. As DNA, the CDR3 is TGTGCCACCTACACCCGGGAGGGGAGACGTCAGCCCCAGCATTTT. It specifies CATYTREGRRQPQHF.

The chain couples TRBV4-2 to TRBJ2-1, with 10 bases matching TRBD1. J was trimmed by 8 bases and V by 3 bases; bases with no gene match: 7. Germline CDR1 and CDR2: LGHNA and YNFKEQ. This CDR3 spans 15 amino acids. This CDR3 is CASSQGGQGGYEQFF. CDR3 bases: TGTGCCAGCAGCCAGGGCGGACAGGGGGGCTATGAGCAGTTCTTC.

This clone was counted only a few times. The gene calls are TRBV28 and TRBJ1-4; 9 nucleotides line up with TRBD1. V shed 4 bases, J shed 4 bases, and the junction held 7 bases outside the gene matches. Germline assignment: CDR1 MDHEN and CDR2 SYDVKM. The CDR3 is 16 amino acids. The CDR3 DNA is TGTGCCAGCAGTTCCACAGGGGGCCCTATTAATGAAAAACTGTTTTTT. It codes for CASSSTGGPINEKLFF. Together with reference TRBV28 and TRBJ1-4, the CDR3 gives the full variable domain: DVKVTQSSRYLVKRTGEKVFLECVQDMDHENMFWYRQDPGLGLRLIYFSYDVKMKEKGDIPEGYSVSREKKERFSLILESASTNQTSMYLCASSSTGGPINEKLFFGSGTQLSVL.

The rearrangement uses TRBV27 and TRBJ1-5; 11 bases agree with TRBD1. Germline V CDR1 and CDR2: MNHEY, SMNVEV (reference sequence). This CDR3 contains 19 residues. The ends lost 6 bases at V and 0 bases at J; junction bases unmatched: 13. CDR3 DNA: TGTGCCAGCAGCAAACTACCGGGACAGGGGGTTAATAGCAATCAGCCCCAGCATTTT. This encodes CASSKLPGQGVNSNQPQHF.

The gene calls are TRBV7-2 and TRBJ1-2; 8 bases line up with TRBD1. Germline V gene sequence: CDR1 SGHTA, CDR2 FQGNSA. This CDR3 contains 15 residues. V lost 1 base to trimming and J lost 3 bases; unmatched junction nucleotides: 4. The CDR3 bases are TGTGCCAGCAGCTTAGGCCCGGACAGGGACTATGGCTACACCTTC. It yields the protein CASSLGPDRDYGYTF.

The rearrangement uses TRBV19 and TRBJ2-5; D possibly corresponds to TRBD2 (5 bases). V dropped 5 bases and J dropped 5 bases, with 12 bases sitting between them. Germline V gives CDR1 LNHDA, CDR2 SQIVND (reference sequence). The CDR3 has 13 residues. The CDR3 loop reads CASSLKGGETQYF. The CDR3 nucleotides are TGTGCCAGTAGTTTAAAGGGCGGGGAGACCCAGTACTTC.

This chain joins TRBV28 and TRBJ2-7; TRBD1 matches 11 bases. The germline CDR1 and CDR2 sequences are MDHEN and SYDVKM. This CDR3 region has 14 residues. After removal of 6 bases from V and 7 bases from J, the junction contained 8 bases not matched to a gene. CDR3 amino acids: CASSRDRGTSEQYF. The CDR3 nucleotides read TGTGCCAGCAGCAGGGACAGGGGGACTTCGGAGCAGTACTTC.

This rearrangement joins TRBV9 to TRBJ2-3; maybe TRBD1 (6 bases). V shed 3 bases and J shed 0 bases, with 14 bases lying between them. Per the germline V gene, CDR1 is SGDLS and CDR2 is YYNGEE. The CDR3 totals 16 residues. The chain's CDR3 is CASSAEAGASTDTQYF. The CDR3 coding sequence is TGTGCCAGCAGCGCCGAGGCAGGGGCTAGCACAGATACGCAGTATTTT. Variable domain in full (rest from reference TRBV9 and TRBJ2-3): DSGVTQTPKHLITATGQRVTLRCSPRSGDLSVYWYQQSLDQGLQFLIQYYNGEERAKGNILERFSAQQFPDLHSELNLSSLELGDSALYFCASSAEAGASTDTQYFGPGTRLTVL.

This clone came up many times. V gene TRBV27 combines with J gene TRBJ1-6; TRBD1 agrees at 11 bases. With 5 bases clipped from V and 9 bases from J, the junction kept 6 bases outside the gene matches. The CDR3 is 15 amino acids. The V gene's germline CDR1 is MNHEY and CDR2 SMNVEV (reference sequence). CDR3 sequence: CASSGGTGGGSPLHF. For the CDR3, the DNA is TGTGCCAGCAGTGGGGGGACAGGGGGAGGTTCACCCCTCCACTTT.

This rearrangement joins TRBV27 to TRBJ2-3; 7 nucleotides agree with TRBD1. V gave up 1 base and J gave up 1 base; unmatched junction bases: 5. Germline lookup yields CDR1 MNHEY and CDR2 SMNVEV (reference sequence). The CDR3 has 16 residues. CDR3 sequence reads: CASSLFPGGGTDTQYF. DNA of the CDR3: TGTGCCAGCAGTTTATTCCCAGGGGGTGGCACAGATACGCAGTATTTT.

The chain couples TRBV29-1 to TRBJ1-1, with D possibly TRBD1 on 5 matching bases. From germline, CDR1 is SQVTM and CDR2 ANQGSEA. CDR3 length: 13 amino acids. Trimming shortened V by 2 bases and J by 7 bases, and 14 bases separated the two germline ends. CDR3 DNA sequence: TGCAGCGTTGAAATCCAGGGCCAAAATGAAGCTTTCTTT. It encodes CSVEIQGQNEAFF.

The chain joins TRBV7-2 to TRBJ1-5; 8 bases fit TRBD1. The ends lost 5 bases at V and 1 base at J; junction bases unmatched: 16. The CDR3 consists of 19 residues. Per germline, CDR1 SGHTA and CDR2 FQGNSA. CDR3 in amino acids: CASSLRSGQGAMSNQPQHF. The CDR3 DNA reads TGTGCCAGCAGCCTTAGGTCCGGCCAGGGGGCAATGAGCAATCAGCCCCAGCATTTT.

This sequence joins TRBV3-1 (or the pseudogene TRBV3-2) and TRBJ2-5, with 8 bases matching TRBD2. The V gene end was trimmed by 1 base and the J gene end by 3 bases; junction bases not matched to a gene: 10. Per germline, CDR1 LGHDT and CDR2 YNNKEL (reference sequence). This CDR3 region has 17 residues. The CDR3 DNA reads TGTGCCAGCAGCCAAGGTTGGTCGGGGGGGTCCGAAGAGACCCAGTACTTC. Encoded protein: CASSQGWSGGSEETQYF.

The rearrangement uses TRBV5-1 and TRBJ2-7; TRBD2 agrees at 12 bases. With 0 bases clipped from V and 6 bases from J, the junction kept 4 bases outside the gene matches. In germline, CDR1 is SGHRS, CDR2 YFSETQ. This CDR3 spans 15 amino acids. CDR3 region: CASSLDASGGAEQYF. In nucleotides, the CDR3 is TGCGCCAGCAGCTTGGATGCTAGCGGGGGGGCCGAGCAGTACTTC.

The CDR3 nucleotides are TGTGCCATCAGTGAGCCCCGGGACTATGGGAATGAGCAGTTCTTC. It is translated as CAISEPRDYGNEQFF. The J gene is TRBJ2-1, the V gene TRBV10-3; 7 bases are shared with TRBD2. Trimming cost V 2 bases and J 7 bases; bases outside gene matches: 8. The germline CDR1 and CDR2 sequences are ENHRY and SYGVKD. This CDR3 comprises 15 residues.

The V call is TRBV5-4, the J call TRBJ2-7; D may be TRBD2 (5 bases). The V end lost 0 bases, the J end lost 7 bases, and 14 bases lay between the germline ends. The germline V gene has CDR1 SGHNT and CDR2 YYREEE (reference sequence). The CDR3 sequence is 14 residues long. The CDR3 DNA reads as TGTGCCAGCAGCTTGGCGGCTTACCGGGGAGAGCAGTACTTC. It is translated as CASSLAAYRGEQYF.

The chain employs TRBV27 and TRBJ1-6, with 7 bases fitting TRBD1. This CDR3 region has 15 residues. The V segment lost 6 bases and the J segment 4 bases; nucleotides outside the gene matches: 6. Germline V gene lookup returns CDR1 MNHEY and CDR2 SMNVEV (reference sequence). This chain's CDR3 is CASRLQGGYNSPLHF. CDR3 DNA sequence: TGTGCCAGCAGACTGCAGGGGGGTTATAATTCACCCCTCCACTTT.

The chain links TRBV10-1 to TRBJ2-2, with 11 bases identical to TRBD2. V gave up 2 bases and J gave up 4 bases; unmatched junction bases: 0. CDR1 is WNHNN and CDR2 is SYGVQD in the germline V gene (reference sequence). CDR3 length: 15 amino acids. As DNA, the CDR3 is TGCGCCAGCAGTGAGGGGACTAGCGGCACCGGGGAGCTGTTTTTT. It is translated as CASSEGTSGTGELFF.

The chain combines TRBV7-9 with TRBJ1-2; no firm D call. Between the trimmed V and J ends, which lost 5 bases and 6 bases, there was a span of 16 bases. The CDR3 spans 14 residues. Germline lookup yields CDR1 SEHNR and CDR2 FQNEAQ (reference sequence). The CDR3 DNA follows: TGTGCCAGCAGCCCTCTAGCCCCATTTGATGGCTACACCTTC. This encodes CASSPLAPFDGYTF.

The chain uses TRBV6-4 and TRBJ1-1, with D perhaps matching TRBD1 (5 bases). Germline V gene data show CDR1 as MRHNA and CDR2 as SNTAGT. V was cut by 5 bases and J by 4 bases, with 11 bases left in between. There are 13 residues in the CDR3. The CDR3 spells CASSQSGGTEAFF. The DNA for the CDR3 is TGTGCCAGCAGTCAGTCGGGGGGCACTGAAGCTTTCTTT.

The chain couples TRBV3-1 (or the pseudogene TRBV3-2) to TRBJ1-2; D is ambiguous. Trimming pared 1 base from V and 4 bases from J, leaving 13 bases between. Germline V CDR1 and CDR2: LGHDT, YNNKEL (reference sequence). The CDR3 has 15 amino acids. The DNA of the CDR3 is TGTGCCAGCAGCCAAGCCGACATTCCCCGCTATGGCTACACCTTC. Translation gives CASSQADIPRYGYTF.

The chain joins TRBV6-6 to TRBJ1-5; tentatively, D is TRBD1 (5 bases). The V end was cut by 9 bases, the J end by 2 bases, with 14 bases between. CDR3 length equals 14 residues. Germline-derived CDR1 and CDR2 are MNHNY and SVGAGI (reference sequence). CDR3 sequence reads: CASVGSGGNQPQHF. CDR3 nucleotides: TGTGCCAGTGTCGGCTCGGGGGGCAATCAGCCCCAGCATTTT.

The V and J genes are TRBV7-2 and TRBJ2-5; D is perhaps TRBD2 (6 bases). The germline CDR1 and CDR2 sequences are SGHTA and FQGNSA. V was cut by 1 base and J by 4 bases, with 7 bases left in between. This CDR3 has 13 amino acids. The CDR3 nucleotides are TGTGCCAGCAGCTTAGTGGGGGGAGAGACCCAGTACTTC. Protein sequence: CASSLVGGETQYF.

The chain joins TRBV7-2 to TRBJ1-1; 9 nucleotides line up with TRBD1. CDR3 length equals 15 residues. Germline loops: CDR1 SGHTA, CDR2 FQGNSA. Trimming at V came to 0 bases and at J to 4 bases, leaving 3 bases not matched to a gene. The CDR3 DNA reads as TGTGCCAGCAGCTTAGCGGGGGACAGGGCCACTGAAGCTTTCTTT. Amino acids: CASSLAGDRATEAFF.

V and J are TRBV5-1 and TRBJ1-1; TRBD1 matches 9 bases. In germline, CDR1 is SGHRS, CDR2 YFSETQ. The CDR3 contains 14 residues. J gave up 6 bases and V 6 bases, and 9 bases lay outside the gene matches. The CDR3 region is CASTKGQGFSEAFF. Written as DNA, the CDR3 is TGCGCCAGCACAAAGGGACAGGGTTTCTCTGAAGCTTTCTTT.

The rearrangement uses TRBV12-5 and TRBJ2-1; perhaps TRBD2 as D (6 bases). This CDR3 contains 11 residues. With 5 bases removed from V and 13 bases from J, the gap between germline ends came to 12 bases. CDR1 is LGHNT and CDR2 is FRNRAP in the germline V gene. CDR3 sequence reads: CASGQSGAQFF. CDR3 nucleotides: TGTGCTAGTGGTCAGTCGGGAGCCCAGTTCTTC.